The T cell receptor beta chain described here comes from a study of blood T cell repertoires in COVID-19. In the study overall: Both acute and convalescent COVID-19 samples were obtained from the United States, Italy and Spain. From T cells, B-cell-depleted T cells, or PBMCs came the material, which was cDNA or gDNA.

The V gene lost 7 bases and the J gene lost 0 bases, with 10 bases spanning the gap. CDR1 is MNHEY and CDR2 is SMNVEV in the germline V gene (reference sequence). The CDR3 contains 14 residues. In the source study's methods: From reference gene primer amplification, estimates of nucleated cell counts were derived. Data came from immunoSEQ multiplex PCR; TCRdb stores just in-frame clones and leaves some out. The V and J calls and clone size were taken over from that table, and D and trimming were inferred from the DNA. The table records 200,000 to 250,000 clones, approximately 81% of them present only once.

This TCR derives from a woman older than 75 with acute or convalescent COVID-19. The chain has TRBV27 and TRBJ1-3; D is unresolved. Source material: peripheral blood. CDR3 nucleotide sequence: TGTGCCAGCAAAGGGAGCAGCTCTGGAAACACCATATATTTT. As protein: CASKGSSSGNTIYF.